Below, 26 T cell receptor beta chains from the same sample are listed, as sequenced in a study of response to subunit inactivated influenza vaccine. TCRdb redid the calling of the RT-PCR reads with MiXCR, one entry per CDR3 protein. The repertoire holds roughly 650,000 distinct CDR3 sequences, with 14% as singletons. Material: PBMCs from blood, obtained approximately 15 days before vaccination. These receptor sequences come from a man aged 45-60 years who received an inactivated influenza vaccine.

This clonotype was detected only a few times. The chain combines TRBV5-1 with TRBJ2-7; no clear D gene. V was shortened by 5 bases and J by 6 bases, with 12 bases between the two germline ends. The CDR3 totals 12 residues. Germline values: CDR1 SGHRS, CDR2 YFSETQ. The CDR3 coding sequence is TGCGCCAGCAGTACAAGGTACGGCGAGCAGTACTTC. Protein: CASSTRYGEQYF. The whole variable domain, remainder taken from reference TRBV5-1 and TRBJ2-7, is KAGVTQTPRYLIKTRGQQVTLSCSPISGHRSVSWYQQTPGQGLQFLFEYFSETQRNKGNFPGRFSGRQFSNSRSEMNVSTLELGDSALYLCASSTRYGEQYFGPGTRLTVT.

The rearrangement joins TRBV7-9 to TRBJ2-1; D is ambiguous. The CDR3 is 16 residues long. Trimming pared 6 bases from V and 4 bases from J, leaving 19 bases between. Germline lookup yields CDR1 SEHNR and CDR2 FQNEAQ (reference sequence). CDR3 in amino acids: CASSPTRGRYYNEQFF. The CDR3 DNA reads TGTGCCAGCAGTCCGACACGAGGACGATATTACAATGAGCAGTTCTTC.

The V call is TRBV7-2, the J call TRBJ2-7, with 11 bases that match TRBD2. Germline V lookup: CDR1 SGHTA, CDR2 FQGNSA. Trimming cost V 2 bases and J 3 bases; bases outside gene matches: 9. The length of the CDR3 is 17 residues. In DNA form, the CDR3 reads TGTGCCAGCAGCTTACGGCTAGCGGGGGGCCTCTTCTACGAGCAGTACTTC. Protein sequence: CASSLRLAGGLFYEQYF.

This clonotype was picked up a small number of times. The gene calls are TRBV12-3 or TRBV12-4 and TRBJ2-1, with a possible D match to TRBD1 (6 bases). V lost 6 bases and J lost 12, with 18 bases in between. The CDR3 is 13 residues long. The CDR3 coding sequence is TGTGCCAGCAGAGGTGGGACACGTCCGGGGCAGTTCTTC. Amino acid sequence: CASRGGTRPGQFF.

This clonotype was seen at least ten times. The V gene is TRBV10-2, the J gene TRBJ1-1, with D unresolved. The CDR3 spans 14 residues. Germline values: CDR1 WSHSY, CDR2 SAAADI. Deletions cut 1 base from V and 4 bases from J, with 10 bases between. The CDR3 coding sequence is TGCGCCAGCAGTGAGTTCTCATCTGGCACTGAAGCTTTCTTT. Protein: CASSEFSSGTEAFF.

The chain recombines TRBV12-3 or TRBV12-4 with TRBJ2-1; D possibly corresponds to TRBD2 (6 bases). V was cut by 4 bases and J by 1 base, with 20 bases left in between. This CDR3 has 18 residues. The CDR3 protein is CASSSSPWREPSYNEQFF. The DNA of the CDR3 is TGTGCCAGCAGTTCATCCCCGTGGCGGGAACCATCCTACAATGAGCAGTTCTTC.

This clonotype appeared a few times. This chain uses TRBV6-5 with TRBJ1-1; D unclear. The CDR3 is made up of 15 amino acids. V shed 0 bases and J shed 4 bases, with 12 bases lying between them. Germline-derived CDR1 and CDR2 are MNHEY and SVGAGI. This CDR3 is CASSYSFGQSTEAFF. The CDR3 DNA reads as TGTGCCAGCAGTTACTCCTTCGGGCAGTCCACTGAAGCTTTCTTT.

This chain connects TRBV6-5 to TRBJ2-7; D is ambiguous. The CDR3 runs to 11 residues. Germline V gene lookup returns CDR1 MNHEY and CDR2 SVGAGI. V lost 2 bases and J 11 bases, leaving 10 bases between the germline ends. The CDR3 bases are TGTGCCAGCAGTTACGTTGGACGAGAGTACTTC. It translates to CASSYVGREYF.

This sequence joins TRBV12-3 or TRBV12-4 and TRBJ2-4; D may match TRBD1 or TRBD2 (5 bases each). The length of the CDR3 is 14 residues. Trimming shortened V by 4 bases and J by 1 base, and 8 bases separated the two germline ends. CDR3 nucleotide sequence: TGTGCCAGCAGTTGGGACCCCGCCAAAAACATTCAGTACTTC. This translates into CASSWDPAKNIQYF.

This clonotype was observed many times. J is TRBJ2-1 and V is TRBV2, with unresolved D. Germline-derived CDR1 and CDR2 are SNHLY and FYNNEI. The V and J ends lost 3 bases and 7 bases respectively, with 13 bases between them. CDR3 length: 14 residues. For the CDR3, the DNA is TGTGCCAGCAGTGAGCTCAAGTTATCAAATGAGCAGTTCTTC. Amino acids: CASSELKLSNEQFF.

This chain uses TRBV29-1 with TRBJ2-7; 11 bases align to TRBD1. Germline V gives CDR1 SQVTM, CDR2 ANQGSEA. CDR3 length: 14 amino acids. V shed 4 bases and J 4 bases; nucleotides not matched to a gene: 6. The CDR3 spells CSVAPRDRGYEQYF. The CDR3 coding sequence is TGCAGCGTTGCACCGAGGGACAGGGGGTACGAGCAGTACTTC.

This clonotype was seen ten or more times. V and J are TRBV29-1 and TRBJ2-5; D gene ambiguous. Trimming removed 3 bases at V and 3 bases at J, with 2 bases between. The CDR3 loop spans 10 amino acids. Germline CDR1 and CDR2: SQVTM and ANQGSEA. CDR3: CSVEKETQYF. CDR3 in DNA: TGCAGCGTTGAGAAAGAGACCCAGTACTTC.

This clonotype was observed a handful of times. DNA of the CDR3: TGCGCCAGCAGCCAAGTTGGGACTAGTACAGATACGCAGTATTTT. Its translation is CASSQVGTSTDTQYF. The genes are TRBV4-3 and TRBJ2-3, with 8 bases lining up with TRBD2. Trimming at V came to 1 base and at J to 3 bases, leaving 3 bases not matched to a gene. Germline values: CDR1 LGHNA, CDR2 YSLEER. This CDR3 contains 15 residues.

The table lists this clonotype with a few counts. J is TRBJ2-1 and V is TRBV9; a possible D gene is TRBD1 (5 bases). CDR3 length: 15 residues. From germline, CDR1 is SGDLS and CDR2 YYNGEE. Trimming pared 0 bases from V and 2 bases from J, leaving 9 bases between. CDR3 loop: CASSVVGDTYNEQFF. CDR3 DNA: TGTGCCAGCAGCGTAGTAGGGGATACCTACAATGAGCAGTTCTTC.

The chain links TRBV10-3 to TRBJ2-1, with a tentative D call TRBD2 (6 bases). V lost 4 bases and J 0 bases, leaving 16 bases between the germline ends. Germline V gene sequence: CDR1 ENHRY, CDR2 SYGVKD. CDR3 length: 17 residues. CDR3 DNA sequence: TGTGCCATCAGTGGAGGCGGTGCGGGGAGCTCCTACAATGAGCAGTTCTTC. The encoded protein is CAISGGGAGSSYNEQFF.

This chain connects TRBV10-2 to TRBJ2-1; 9 positions agree with TRBD2. The CDR3 contains 15 residues. Losses at the gene ends were 7 bases for V and 3 bases for J; bases not matched to a gene: 7. Germline V gene data show CDR1 as WSHSY and CDR2 as SAAADI. CDR3 region: CASILTSGFYNEQFF. Written as DNA, the CDR3 is TGCGCCAGCATCCTGACTAGCGGATTCTACAATGAGCAGTTCTTC.

This chain links TRBV4-3 with TRBJ2-2; D unclear. Deletions cut 0 bases from V and 4 bases from J, with 12 bases between. Germline CDR1 reads LGHNA; CDR2 reads YSLEER. CDR3 length: 16 residues. CDR3 in amino acids: CASSQDNGRGTGELFF. Here the CDR3 DNA reads TGCGCCAGCAGCCAAGATAACGGGCGCGGCACCGGGGAGCTGTTTTTT.

This rearrangement joins TRBV29-1 to TRBJ2-3; TRBD1 agrees at 8 bases. V was clipped by 5 bases and J by 3 bases; unmatched bases: 4. This CDR3 region has 13 residues. The V gene's germline CDR1 is SQVTM and CDR2 ANQGSEA. This chain's CDR3 is CSVSGQVTDTQYF. The CDR3 coding sequence is TGCAGCGTTTCGGGACAGGTAACAGATACGCAGTATTTT.

This chain connects TRBV20-1 to TRBJ2-3, with a possible D match to TRBD1 (6 bases). CDR1 is DFQATT and CDR2 is SNEGSKA in the germline V gene (reference sequence). The CDR3 length is 13 residues. The V end was cut by 6 bases, the J end by 1 base, with 11 bases between. CDR3 sequence reads: CSADTGRTDTQYF. The CDR3 region has the DNA TGCAGTGCAGACACAGGGCGCACAGATACGCAGTATTTT.

The table lists this clonotype with a few counts. The J gene is TRBJ1-2, the V gene TRBV5-6; no clear D. Germline V gene data show CDR1 as SGHDT and CDR2 as YYEEEE. Trimming shortened V by 3 bases and J by 2 bases, and 8 bases separated the two germline ends. This CDR3 region has 13 residues. The CDR3 DNA follows: TGTGCCAGCAGCTCCGGGATAAACTATGGCTACACCTTC. This codes for CASSSGINYGYTF.

V and J are TRBV4-3 and TRBJ1-1; D uncertain. Germline lookup yields CDR1 LGHNA and CDR2 YSLEER. The CDR3 sequence is 16 residues long. The V and J ends lost 0 bases and 5 bases respectively, with 16 bases between them. CDR3 bases: TGCGCCAGCAGCCAAGATCTTGCCGGTGTTAGGACTGAAGCTTTCTTT. It specifies CASSQDLAGVRTEAFF.

The chain joins TRBV29-1 to TRBJ2-1; D gene unclear. Germline-derived CDR1 and CDR2 are SQVTM and ANQGSEA. Deletions cut 1 base from V and 0 bases from J, with 10 bases between. CDR3 size: 15 residues. The CDR3 loop is CSVEGRISSYNEQFF. As DNA, the CDR3 is TGCAGCGTTGAAGGCCGGATTAGCTCCTACAATGAGCAGTTCTTC.

The V call is TRBV20-1, the J call TRBJ2-3, with D maybe TRBD2 (6 bases). With 3 bases removed from V and 2 bases from J, the gap between germline ends came to 18 bases. In germline, CDR1 is DFQATT, CDR2 SNEGSKA (reference sequence). This CDR3 region has 16 residues. The CDR3: CSARVPVAGFTDTQYF. The CDR3 DNA reads as TGCAGTGCTAGGGTGCCCGTTGCGGGGTTCACAGATACGCAGTATTTT.

This clonotype was detected a few times. The chain carries TRBV7-8 and TRBJ2-3; 7 nucleotides agree with TRBD2. The CDR3 loop spans 16 amino acids. Per germline, CDR1 SGHVS and CDR2 FQNEAQ. Trimming at V came to 5 bases and at J to 1 base, leaving 9 bases not matched to a gene. The CDR3 region has the DNA TGTGCCAGCAGCGTGACACGACTAGCTGGCACAGATACGCAGTATTTT. It yields the protein CASSVTRLAGTDTQYF.

This clonotype has more than one count but fewer than ten. The rearrangement links TRBV29-1 to TRBJ2-1; 9 bases are a match to TRBD1. Germline V gene lookup returns CDR1 SQVTM and CDR2 ANQGSEA. The V and J ends lost 7 bases and 6 bases, in that order; junction bases with no gene match: 16. The CDR3 is 16 amino acids. The CDR3 DNA reads TGCAGCGGGAAAGGAACCGGGACAGGGTTTTTCAATGAGCAGTTCTTC. This gives the protein CSGKGTGTGFFNEQFF.

The chain couples TRBV7-2 to TRBJ2-7; 12 bases fit TRBD2. Trimming at V came to 3 bases and at J to 4 bases, leaving 4 bases not matched to a gene. The CDR3 contains 15 residues. The germline V gene has CDR1 SGHTA and CDR2 FQGNSA. The CDR3 spells CASSFGLAGRYEQYF. The CDR3 bases are TGTGCCAGCAGCTTTGGACTAGCGGGACGATACGAGCAGTACTTC. The full variable domain, with the rest looked up from reference TRBV7-2 and TRBJ2-7, is GAGVSQSPSNKVTEKGKDVELRCDPISGHTALYWYRQSLGQGLEFLIYFQGNSAPDKSGLPSDRFSAERTGGSVSTLTIQRTQQEDSAVYLCASSFGLAGRYEQYFGPGTRLTVT.